The next 21 T cell receptor beta chains were all read from a single sample in a study of memory CD4+ T cells and cytomegalovirus serostatus. Single viable CD3+CD4+CD8-CD45RO+ cells were sorted as the memory CD4+ T cells. TCRdb's copy holds only in-frame clones and misses some; the assay was immunoSEQ multiplex PCR. The sample holds around 53,000 clones, about 83% seen once. Sequenced material: memory CD4+ T cells from blood. All receptors come from an adult in good health and CMV-seropositive.

CDR3 nucleotide sequence: TGTGCCAGCAGCCCTCAGCATGCTAACTATGGCTACACCTTC. Translation gives CASSPQHANYGYTF. J is TRBJ1-2 and V is TRBV7-2; D gene uncertain. The CDR3 is 14 amino acids. Germline CDR1 reads SGHTA; CDR2 reads FQGNSA. V lost 5 bases to trimming and J lost 0 bases, with 10 bases between them.

The chain uses TRBV4-3 and TRBJ2-7; maybe TRBD1 (5 bases). CDR1 and CDR2 (germline): LGHNA, YSLEER. The CDR3 length is 13 residues. Trimming shortened V by 3 bases and J by 4 bases, and 10 bases separated the two germline ends. The CDR3 here is CASSQSRQYEQYF. For the CDR3, the DNA is TGCGCCAGCAGCCAGAGCAGACAGTACGAGCAGTACTTC.

The chain couples TRBV5-1 to TRBJ2-1; the match to TRBD1 covers 7 bases. Germline-derived CDR1 and CDR2 are SGHRS and YFSETQ. The trim removed 2 bases at V and 6 bases at J, leaving 5 bases unmatched. CDR3 length: 14 amino acids. The CDR3 reads CASSFRTGSNEQFF. In DNA form, the CDR3 reads TGCGCCAGCAGCTTCAGGACAGGCAGCAATGAGCAGTTCTTC.

The chain employs TRBV4-2 and TRBJ2-3, with D uncertain. Germline lookup yields CDR1 LGHNA and CDR2 YNFKEQ. The germline V and J ends were trimmed by 1 base and 2 bases, with 13 bases remaining between them. The CDR3 sequence is 16 residues long. Here the CDR3 DNA reads TGTGCCAGCAGCCAAGGGAGAGAACTTCTCACAGATACGCAGTATTTT. This translates into CASSQGRELLTDTQYF.

The genes are TRBV18 and TRBJ2-7, with 11 bases identical to TRBD1. V lost 5 bases to trimming and J lost 2 bases; unmatched junction nucleotides: 5. Germline loops: CDR1 KGHSH, CDR2 LQKENI. CDR3 length: 15 amino acids. DNA of the CDR3: TGTGCCAGCTCAATGGGACAGGGGGTGGCCTACGAGCAGTACTTC. Translating it yields CASSMGQGVAYEQYF.

In its sample, this clone was seen a few times. The V and J genes are TRBV15 and TRBJ1-4; D is undetermined. V lost 0 bases and J 3 bases, leaving 5 bases between the germline ends. Germline loops: CDR1 LNHNV, CDR2 YYDKDF (reference sequence). The length of the CDR3 is 14 residues. In nucleotides, the CDR3 is TGTGCCACCAGCAGAGATACCGCTAATGAAAAACTGTTTTTT. As protein: CATSRDTANEKLFF.

The chain couples TRBV7-9 to TRBJ2-1; D may be TRBD2 (6 bases). Germline CDR1 and CDR2: SEHNR and FQNEAQ (reference sequence). The V end lost 2 bases, the J end lost 5 bases, and 10 bases lay between the germline ends. The CDR3 covers 14 residues. CDR3: CASSLTGGNNEQFF. CDR3 coding DNA: TGTGCCAGCAGCTTAACCGGAGGGAACAATGAGCAGTTCTTC.

The chain is built from TRBV5-1 and TRBJ2-1; 10 bases are shared with TRBD1. The CDR3 runs 15 residues. V was clipped by 6 bases and J by 3 bases; unmatched bases: 6. The germline CDR1 and CDR2 sequences are SGHRS and YFSETQ. CDR3 in DNA: TGCGCCAGCACCCCGGGGACAGGGGTCTACAATGAGCAGTTCTTC. Translation: CASTPGTGVYNEQFF.

This clone appeared a few times. This chain uses TRBV15 with TRBJ1-4; D remains ambiguous. Trimming stripped 2 bases from V and 7 bases from J, with 8 bases between. The CDR3 loop spans 13 amino acids. Looked up from germline, CDR1 is LNHNV and CDR2 is YYDKDF (reference sequence). The CDR3 is CATSRSHTEKLFF. CDR3 nucleotide sequence: TGTGCCACCAGCAGATCTCATACTGAAAAACTGTTTTTT.

Only one count was recorded for this clone. J is TRBJ2-1 and V is TRBV25-1, with D tentatively TRBD1 or TRBD2 (5 bases each). With 10 bases removed from V and 7 bases from J, the gap between germline ends came to 17 bases. Germline CDR1 MGHDK, CDR2 SYGVNS. CDR3 length equals 13 residues. The CDR3 bases are TGTGCCACCCTGACGGGACCCTTTAATGAGCAGTTCTTC. Its protein product is CATLTGPFNEQFF. Based on the CDR3 plus reference TRBV25-1 and TRBJ2-1, the full variable domain is EADIYQTPRYLVIGTGKKITLECSQTMGHDKMYWYQQDPGMELHLIHYSYGVNSTEKGDLSSESTVSRIRTEHFPLTLESARPSHTSQYLCATLTGPFNEQFFGPGTRLTVL.

This sequence joins TRBV6-5 and TRBJ1-2, with unresolved D. The V gene's germline CDR1 is MNHEY and CDR2 SVGAGI. The V end was cut by 4 bases, the J end by 1 base, with 7 bases between. The CDR3 contains 13 residues. CDR3 bases: TGTGCCAGCAGTTCGACTCTTAACTATGGCTACACCTTC. Amino acid sequence: CASSSTLNYGYTF.

There are a few counts of this clone. The chain combines TRBV7-2 with TRBJ1-1, with D hard to call. Trimming stripped 6 bases from V and 6 bases from J, with 8 bases between. Germline CDR1 reads SGHTA; CDR2 reads FQGNSA. The CDR3 runs 11 residues. The DNA for the CDR3 is TGTGCCAGCAGAAATTGGGCTGAAGCTTTCTTT. It yields the protein CASRNWAEAFF.

CDR3 DNA sequence: TGTGCCACCAGTCCGGGACAGGGACCCATAGAGCCCCAGCATTTT. This codes for CATSPGQGPIEPQHF. The V gene is TRBV15, the J gene TRBJ1-5, with 9 bases fitting TRBD1. V gave up 6 bases and J gave up 8 bases; unmatched junction bases: 11. CDR3 length: 15 amino acids. Germline-derived CDR1 and CDR2 are LNHNV and YYDKDF (reference sequence).

V usage is TRBV4-2 and J usage is TRBJ2-1, with 10 positions matching TRBD2. This CDR3 has 17 amino acids. Germline loops: CDR1 LGHNA, CDR2 YNFKEQ. Trimming at V came to 3 bases and at J to 2 bases, leaving 7 bases not matched to a gene. This CDR3 reads CASSHPRTSGAYNEQFF. Here the CDR3 DNA reads TGTGCCAGCAGCCACCCCAGGACTAGCGGAGCCTACAATGAGCAGTTCTTC.

The V and J genes are TRBV10-3 and TRBJ2-7, with TRBD2 as a possible D gene (5 bases). The CDR3 has 15 amino acids. With 4 bases removed from V and 0 bases from J, the gap between germline ends came to 13 bases. CDR1 is ENHRY and CDR2 is SYGVKD in the germline V gene. CDR3 sequence (DNA): TGTGCCATCAGTGGGGATAAGCGGAGCTCCTACGAGCAGTACTTC. Its protein product is CAISGDKRSSYEQYF.

The V gene is TRBV4-3, the J gene TRBJ2-3; D may be TRBD1 (6 bases). Germline V CDR1 and CDR2: LGHNA, YSLEER. V was cut by 2 bases and J by 4 bases, with 13 bases left in between. CDR3 length: 15 residues. CDR3 loop: CASSQLTGQADTQYF. For the CDR3, the DNA is TGCGCCAGCAGCCAACTGACAGGTCAGGCAGATACGCAGTATTTT.

The V gene is TRBV6-6, the J gene TRBJ2-1; the match to TRBD2 covers 7 bases. The CDR3 loop spans 14 amino acids. Germline V gene sequence: CDR1 MNHNY, CDR2 SVGAGI (reference sequence). Trimming removed 6 bases from V and 9 bases from J; junction bases left unmatched: 11. The CDR3 sequence is CASRASGGTSEQFF. Written as DNA, the CDR3 is TGTGCCAGCAGGGCTAGCGGAGGCACAAGTGAGCAGTTCTTC.

The V and J genes are TRBV6-6 and TRBJ2-5; tentatively, D is TRBD1 or TRBD2 (5 bases each). Per germline, CDR1 MNHNY and CDR2 SVGAGI (reference sequence). Trimming pared 8 bases from V and 4 bases from J, leaving 17 bases between. CDR3 length equals 14 residues. CDR3 coding DNA: TGTGCCAGCGCCCGTTTGGAGAGGGGAGAGACCCAGTACTTC. Its protein product is CASARLERGETQYF.

This clone has a single count. The chain joins TRBV4-2 to TRBJ1-6; D is ambiguous. Trimming stripped 4 bases from V and 8 bases from J, with 15 bases between. Germline V gene sequence: CDR1 LGHNA, CDR2 YNFKEQ. The CDR3 is 15 amino acids. The CDR3: CASSRSHSSDSPLHF. In nucleotides, the CDR3 is TGTGCCAGCAGCCGATCTCATTCGAGTGATTCACCCCTCCACTTT.

The rearrangement joins TRBV4-1 to TRBJ1-2; TRBD1 might be the D (5 bases). CDR1 and CDR2 (germline): MGHRA, YSYEKL. The length of the CDR3 is 14 residues. V was pared by 1 base and J by 6 bases, with 12 bases between. The CDR3 reads CASSQVGVGNGYTF. CDR3 coding DNA: TGCGCCAGCAGCCAAGTAGGGGTTGGGAATGGCTACACCTTC.

There are a few counts of this clone. The V gene is TRBV25-1, the J gene TRBJ1-3, with D possibly being TRBD1 (5 bases). V shed 8 bases and J shed 0 bases, with 8 bases lying between them. The germline V gene encodes CDR1 MGHDK and CDR2 SYGVNS. This CDR3 has 13 amino acids. This CDR3 reads CASQGYSGNTIYF. The CDR3 nucleotides read TGTGCCAGCCAGGGTTACTCTGGAAACACCATATATTTT. The whole variable domain, filled in from reference TRBV25-1 and TRBJ1-3, reads EADIYQTPRYLVIGTGKKITLECSQTMGHDKMYWYQQDPGMELHLIHYSYGVNSTEKGDLSSESTVSRIRTEHFPLTLESARPSHTSQYLCASQGYSGNTIYFGEGSWLTVV.